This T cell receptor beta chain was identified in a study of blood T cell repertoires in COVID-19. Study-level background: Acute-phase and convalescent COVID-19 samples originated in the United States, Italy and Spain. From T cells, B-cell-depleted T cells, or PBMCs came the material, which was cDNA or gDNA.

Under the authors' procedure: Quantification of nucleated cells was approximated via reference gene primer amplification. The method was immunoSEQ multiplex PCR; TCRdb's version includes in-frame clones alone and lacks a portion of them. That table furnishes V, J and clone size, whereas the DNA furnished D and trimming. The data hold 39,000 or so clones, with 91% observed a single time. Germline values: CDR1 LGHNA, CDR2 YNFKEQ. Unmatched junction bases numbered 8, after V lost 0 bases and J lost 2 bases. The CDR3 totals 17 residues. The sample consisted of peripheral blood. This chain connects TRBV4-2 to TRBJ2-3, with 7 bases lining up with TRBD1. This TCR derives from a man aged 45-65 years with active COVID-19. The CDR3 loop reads CASSQELWGQFTDTQYF. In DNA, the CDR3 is TGTGCCAGCAGCCAAGAGCTCTGGGGACAGTTCACAGATACGCAGTATTTT.